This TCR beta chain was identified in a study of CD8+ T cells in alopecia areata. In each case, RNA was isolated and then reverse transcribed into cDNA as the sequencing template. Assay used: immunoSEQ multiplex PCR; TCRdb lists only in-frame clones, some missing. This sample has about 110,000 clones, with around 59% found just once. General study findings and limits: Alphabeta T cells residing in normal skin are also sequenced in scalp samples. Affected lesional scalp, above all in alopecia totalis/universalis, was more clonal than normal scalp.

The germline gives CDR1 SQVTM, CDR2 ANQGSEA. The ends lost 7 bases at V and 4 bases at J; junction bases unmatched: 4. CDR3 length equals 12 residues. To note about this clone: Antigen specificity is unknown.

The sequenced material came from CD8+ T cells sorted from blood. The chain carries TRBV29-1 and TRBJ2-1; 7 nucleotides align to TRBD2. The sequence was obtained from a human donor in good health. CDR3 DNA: TGCAGCGGGGGGGGTTGGTACAATGAGCAGTTCTTC. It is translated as CSGGGWYNEQFF.